The T cell receptor (beta chain) described here comes from a study of blood T cell repertoires in COVID-19. Details on this clone: In the same sample, other DNA sequences code for this CDR3.

CDR3 length equals 12 residues. With 4 bases removed from V and 4 bases from J, the gap between germline ends came to 7 bases. In germline, CDR1 is MDHEN, CDR2 SYDVKM. Clones were sequenced by immunoSEQ multiplex PCR, and TCRdb holds only the in-frame ones, with some missing. The sample has about 330,000 clones, more than 70% seen once. Source material: PBMCs or T cells enriched from blood (not recorded which). The chain employs TRBV28 and TRBJ1-2; no reliable D call. The origin of this receptor is a woman in her twenties or thirties who had recovered from COVID-19. CDR3 in DNA: TGTGCCAGCAGTTCGGGAGGCTATGGCTACACCTTC. Translation gives CASSSGGYGYTF.